Listed here are 29 T cell receptor beta chains from one sample, sequenced in a study of CD8+ T cells in alopecia areata. Extracted RNA was reverse transcribed into cDNA, the sequencing template. TCRdb's copy holds only in-frame clones and misses some; the assay was immunoSEQ multiplex PCR. The table records about 200,000 clones, around three fifths of them present only once. What was sequenced was CD8+ T cells sorted from blood. The receptors come from a human donor in good health.

This clone has more than one count but fewer than ten. The chain joins TRBV18 to TRBJ2-5; TRBD1 might be the D (6 bases). V lost 2 bases and J 3 bases, leaving 19 bases between the germline ends. The CDR3 has 17 amino acids. Germline V gene sequence: CDR1 KGHSH, CDR2 LQKENI. In DNA, the CDR3 is TGTGCCAGCTCACCATCATGGGACACTACGCATGAAGAGACCCAGTACTTC. Protein product: CASSPSWDTTHEETQYF.

The genes are TRBV5-4 and TRBJ1-2; D gene ambiguous. Trimming shortened V by 9 bases and J by 3 bases, and 12 bases separated the two germline ends. Germline CDR1 SGHNT, CDR2 YYREEE (reference sequence). The CDR3 runs to 12 residues. The CDR3 DNA sequence: TGTGCCACCACCGGGCCCGACTATGGCTACACCTTC. It translates to CATTGPDYGYTF.

The rearrangement uses TRBV29-1 and TRBJ2-1; 12 nucleotides line up with TRBD2. V shed 7 bases, J shed 4 bases, and the junction held 8 bases outside the gene matches. CDR1 and CDR2 from the germline V gene are SQVTM and ANQGSEA. The CDR3 covers 15 residues. CDR3 coding DNA: TGCAGCGCTCCCCCTAGCGGGGGGGCTTACAATGAGCAGTTCTTC. It translates to CSAPPSGGAYNEQFF.

The genes are TRBV7-6 and TRBJ2-2; D is tentatively TRBD1 or TRBD2 (6 bases each). The CDR3 contains 16 residues. CDR1 and CDR2 (germline): SGHVS, FNYEAQ. Trimming shortened V by 1 base and J by 0 bases, and 9 bases separated the two germline ends. The CDR3 nucleotides are TGTGCCAGCAGCTTAGAGGAGGGGGCGAACACCGGGGAGCTGTTTTTT. It translates to CASSLEEGANTGELFF.

The rearrangement uses TRBV13 and TRBJ2-7; D might be TRBD2 (5 bases). CDR1 is PRHDT and CDR2 is FYEKMQ in the germline V gene (reference sequence). The CDR3 is made up of 14 amino acids. Trimming removed 5 bases at V and 6 bases at J, with 17 bases between. The CDR3 nucleotides are TGTGCCAGCAGCCCGACTACGGAGTCGGGCGAGCAGTACTTC. This gives the protein CASSPTTESGEQYF. The complete variable domain, with remaining parts taken from reference TRBV13 and TRBJ2-7, reads AAGVIQSPRHLIKEKRETATLKCYPIPRHDTVYWYQQGPGQDPQFLISFYEKMQSDKGSIPDRFSAQQFSDYHSELNMSSLELGDSALYFCASSPTTESGEQYFGPGTRLTVT.

This clone was seen more than once but under ten times. The CDR3 sequence is CASSPREKSSEQFF. CDR3 coding DNA: TGTGCCAGCAGCCCCCGGGAAAAGAGTAGTGAGCAGTTCTTC. The V gene is TRBV7-9, the J gene TRBJ2-1, with D possibly TRBD2 on 5 matching bases. CDR3 size: 14 residues. Trimming cost V 5 bases and J 9 bases, with 17 bases left between them. Germline V gives CDR1 SEHNR, CDR2 FQNEAQ (reference sequence).

This clone has just one count. The rearrangement uses TRBV25-1 and TRBJ1-2; perhaps TRBD1 as D (5 bases). The V and J ends lost 10 bases and 3 bases respectively, with 12 bases between them. The CDR3 consists of 12 residues. Germline CDR1 MGHDK, CDR2 SYGVNS. The CDR3 DNA is TGTGCCACCTACCAGGGTCACTATGGCTACACCTTC. Translated, it gives CATYQGHYGYTF.

The chain links TRBV2 to TRBJ2-5; D may correspond to TRBD1 or TRBD2 (5 bases each). There are 14 residues in the CDR3. The germline V gene encodes CDR1 SNHLY and CDR2 FYNNEI. Between the trimmed V and J ends, which lost 7 bases and 0 bases, there was a span of 12 bases. In DNA form, the CDR3 reads TGTGCCAGCACCGCCGGGACGAACCAAGAGACCCAGTACTTC. Its translation: CASTAGTNQETQYF.

This chain joins TRBV27 and TRBJ2-1; 13 nucleotides match TRBD2. The ends lost 4 bases at V and 0 bases at J; junction bases unmatched: 15. The CDR3 runs to 21 residues. Germline V CDR1 and CDR2: MNHEY, SMNVEV (reference sequence). CDR3 sequence (DNA): TGTGCCAGCAGTTCCCCCGGGACTAGCGGGGCCCTTATCTTCTCCTACAATGAGCAGTTCTTC. This codes for CASSSPGTSGALIFSYNEQFF.

This clone is classed as medium-sized. This chain joins TRBV4-1 and TRBJ2-6; 12 bases agree with TRBD2. The CDR3 is 20 residues long. The V gene end was trimmed by 5 bases and the J gene end by 0 bases; junction bases not matched to a gene: 11. CDR1 is MGHRA and CDR2 is YSYEKL in the germline V gene. The CDR3: CASSDTTRTSGVSGANVLTF. The CDR3 bases are TGCGCCAGCAGCGACACAACCCGGACTAGCGGGGTCTCTGGGGCCAACGTCCTGACTTTC.

This clone has a single count. This chain uses TRBV7-9 with TRBJ1-2; 7 bases fit TRBD1. In germline, CDR1 is SEHNR, CDR2 FQNEAQ (reference sequence). J was trimmed by 6 bases and V by 6 bases; bases with no gene match: 7. The CDR3 is 13 residues long. CDR3 coding DNA: TGTGCCAGCAGTTTGGGACAGCACGATGGCTACACCTTC. It yields the protein CASSLGQHDGYTF.

This clone turned up a few times. This chain connects TRBV5-6 to TRBJ1-4, with no clear D. Germline V lookup: CDR1 SGHDT, CDR2 YYEEEE. The CDR3 is 11 amino acids. V was trimmed by 0 bases and J by 13 bases, leaving 7 bases between them. The DNA of the CDR3 is TGTGCCAGCAGCTTGGGGAACCGACTGTTTTTT. Residues: CASSLGNRLFF.

The rearrangement joins TRBV4-1 to TRBJ1-2; 8 bases are a match to TRBD1. Germline values: CDR1 MGHRA, CDR2 YSYEKL. Trimming removed 1 base from V and 3 bases from J; junction bases left unmatched: 4. The CDR3 has 15 residues. DNA of the CDR3: TGCGCCAGCAGCCAAGTGGGGGACAGGTACTATGGCTACACCTTC. It encodes CASSQVGDRYYGYTF.

The gene calls are TRBV27 and TRBJ1-2; D ambiguous. Per the germline V gene, CDR1 is MNHEY and CDR2 is SMNVEV (reference sequence). The CDR3 length is 13 residues. Deletions cut 4 bases from V and 1 base from J, with 7 bases between. DNA for the CDR3: TGTGCCAGCAGTTCCGAGGGTAACTATGGCTACACCTTC. Its translation: CASSSEGNYGYTF.

The chain recombines TRBV6-6 with TRBJ1-6; the match to TRBD1 covers 9 bases. The CDR3 covers 14 residues. V shed 6 bases and J 10 bases; nucleotides not matched to a gene: 7. Germline V gives CDR1 MNHNY, CDR2 SVGAGI (reference sequence). The CDR3 loop is CASSPGQGGSPLHF. The CDR3 region has the DNA TGTGCCAGCAGCCCGGGACAGGGAGGGTCACCCCTCCACTTT.

This rearrangement joins TRBV29-1 to TRBJ2-1, with unresolved D. There are 13 residues in the CDR3. Looked up from germline, CDR1 is SQVTM and CDR2 is ANQGSEA. V was cut by 3 bases and J by 6 bases, with 12 bases left in between. CDR3 region: CSVDLDGFNEQFF. In DNA form, the CDR3 reads TGCAGCGTTGATCTGGATGGGTTCAATGAGCAGTTCTTC.

This chain connects TRBV27 to TRBJ1-1, with D hard to call. Germline V gene lookup returns CDR1 MNHEY and CDR2 SMNVEV (reference sequence). This CDR3 has 14 amino acids. The V end lost 5 bases, the J end lost 0 bases, and 10 bases lay between the germline ends. CDR3 sequence (DNA): TGTGCCAGCAGTCCTCAGAGCGTGAACACTGAAGCTTTCTTT. Amino acids: CASSPQSVNTEAFF.

The chain is built from TRBV5-1 and TRBJ2-2; 10 bases fit TRBD1. The trim removed 4 bases at V and 5 bases at J, leaving 5 bases unmatched. CDR3 length equals 15 residues. Germline V gene data show CDR1 as SGHRS and CDR2 as YFSETQ. The CDR3 region is CASSIRTGGTGELFF. As DNA, the CDR3 is TGCGCCAGCAGCATTCGGACAGGGGGTACCGGGGAGCTGTTTTTT. Full variable domain (rest looked up from reference TRBV5-1 and TRBJ2-2): KAGVTQTPRYLIKTRGQQVTLSCSPISGHRSVSWYQQTPGQGLQFLFEYFSETQRNKGNFPGRFSGRQFSNSRSEMNVSTLELGDSALYLCASSIRTGGTGELFFGEGSRLTVL.

The chain couples TRBV4-1 to TRBJ2-7; 7 nucleotides agree with TRBD1. V gave up 3 bases and J gave up 2 bases; unmatched junction bases: 7. The CDR3 length is 15 residues. CDR1 and CDR2 from the germline V gene are MGHRA and YSYEKL. CDR3 region: CASSQLRDRPYEQYF. As DNA, the CDR3 is TGCGCCAGCAGCCAGCTCCGGGACAGACCCTACGAGCAGTACTTC.

V usage is TRBV7-9 and J usage is TRBJ1-2, with D possibly matching TRBD1 (5 bases). Trimming pared 5 bases from V and 2 bases from J, leaving 15 bases between. In germline, CDR1 is SEHNR, CDR2 FQNEAQ (reference sequence). This CDR3 region has 15 residues. As DNA, the CDR3 is TGTGCCAGCAGCGGACCACAGAGGGGAAACTATGGCTACACCTTC. As protein: CASSGPQRGNYGYTF. Full variable domain (remainder filled in from reference TRBV7-9 and TRBJ1-2): DTGVSQNPRHKITKRGQNVTFRCDPISEHNRLYWYRQTLGQGPEFLTYFQNEAQLEKSRLLSDRFSAERPKGSFSTLEIQRTEQGDSAMYLCASSGPQRGNYGYTFGSGTRLTVV.

The V and J genes are TRBV25-1 and TRBJ2-5; no clear D. This CDR3 contains 10 residues. Germline CDR1 reads MGHDK; CDR2 reads SYGVNS. Trimming took 9 bases from V and 5 from J, leaving 7 bases between them. In nucleotides, the CDR3 is TGTGCCAGTACTGGGGAGACCCAGTACTTC. Its protein product is CASTGETQYF.

The chain combines TRBV2 with TRBJ2-5; TRBD1 might be the D (8 bases). This CDR3 region has 13 residues. Germline loops: CDR1 SNHLY, CDR2 FYNNEI. Deletions cut 9 bases from V and 7 bases from J, with 18 bases between. CDR3 residues: CARSMGGTGTQYF. In DNA, the CDR3 is TGTGCCAGATCCATGGGGGGGACAGGGACCCAGTACTTC.

This chain joins TRBV27 and TRBJ2-5; D gene unclear. Germline V gene lookup returns CDR1 MNHEY and CDR2 SMNVEV (reference sequence). V was cut by 5 bases and J by 4 bases, with 14 bases left in between. CDR3 size: 14 residues. The CDR3 is CASSPSGWRETQYF. CDR3 nucleotides: TGTGCCAGCAGTCCGTCGGGTTGGAGAGAGACCCAGTACTTC.

CDR3 sequence reads: CSVEGVDSENYGYTF. The CDR3 DNA reads as TGCAGCGTTGAAGGAGTGGACAGCGAAAACTATGGCTACACCTTC. The genes are TRBV29-1 and TRBJ1-2; the D gene is possibly TRBD1 (6 bases). This CDR3 is 15 amino acids long. V was cut by 1 base and J by 2 bases, with 14 bases left in between. Germline CDR1 reads SQVTM; CDR2 reads ANQGSEA.

The rearrangement links TRBV2 to TRBJ2-1, with D perhaps matching TRBD1 or TRBD2 (6 bases each). The germline V gene has CDR1 SNHLY and CDR2 FYNNEI. This CDR3 contains 12 residues. The V gene lost 6 bases and the J gene lost 14 bases, with 17 bases spanning the gap. In DNA form, the CDR3 reads TGTGCCAGCAGGCCCGGGACCGGGGGCGAGTTCTTC. This sequence encodes CASRPGTGGEFF.

The rearrangement links TRBV10-2 to TRBJ2-7; D possibly corresponds to TRBD2 (5 bases). CDR3 length: 13 amino acids. V lost 1 base, J lost 7 bases, and 11 bases lay in between. Looked up from germline, CDR1 is WSHSY and CDR2 is SAAADI. The CDR3 here is CASSELGVLEQYF. The CDR3 DNA reads as TGCGCCAGCAGTGAGTTGGGAGTTTTAGAGCAGTACTTC.

The genes are TRBV4-1 and TRBJ2-3, with 10 positions matching TRBD1. CDR1 is MGHRA, CDR2 YSYEKL, per germline. This CDR3 contains 15 residues. Trimming at V came to 6 bases and at J to 1 base, leaving 4 bases not matched to a gene. CDR3 loop: CASSSGTGGTDTQYF. DNA of the CDR3: TGCGCCAGCAGTTCCGGGACAGGGGGCACAGATACGCAGTATTTT.

The CDR3 sequence is CSVPQGGQPQHF. In DNA form, the CDR3 reads TGCAGCGTCCCGCAGGGAGGTCAGCCCCAGCATTTT. The chain combines TRBV29-1 with TRBJ1-5; a weak D match, TRBD1 (5 bases). Trimming stripped 6 bases from V and 6 bases from J, with 12 bases between. CDR1 and CDR2 from the germline V gene are SQVTM and ANQGSEA. CDR3 length equals 12 residues.

The genes are TRBV5-1 and TRBJ2-1; the D is unclear. The V gene's germline CDR1 is SGHRS and CDR2 YFSETQ. The CDR3 sequence is 13 residues long. V was trimmed by 0 bases and J by 6 bases, leaving 7 bases between them. In DNA, the CDR3 is TGCGCCAGCAGCTTGGAAACGGGCAATGAGCAGTTCTTC. Translated, it gives CASSLETGNEQFF. Full variable domain (rest looked up from reference TRBV5-1 and TRBJ2-1): KAGVTQTPRYLIKTRGQQVTLSCSPISGHRSVSWYQQTPGQGLQFLFEYFSETQRNKGNFPGRFSGRQFSNSRSEMNVSTLELGDSALYLCASSLETGNEQFFGPGTRLTVL.